The T cell receptor beta chain described here comes from a study of T cell repertoires in cytomegalovirus infection. About this clonotype: The antigen remains undetermined.

TCRdb used MiXCR to reprocess the reads, holding one entry per CDR3 protein. Of about 830,000 distinct CDR3 sequences listed, 32% are singletons. Study-wide points: CMV-specific HLA-C-restricted TCR beta clonotypes dominated the ex vivo response.

The TCR was taken from a human donor in good health (CMV status not recorded). Some clones in this sample may be carry-over from other donors' samples. The sequencing used cultured CD8+ T cells from PBMCs, collected from culture after CMV antigen stimulation.

CDR3 DNA sequence: TGTGCCAGCAGCCCTAGGGGGGGGGCCTTCACAGATACGCAGTATTTT. This translates into CASSPRGGAFTDTQYF. The chain employs TRBV11-2 and TRBJ2-3; D possibly corresponds to TRBD2 (7 bases). Deletions cut 5 bases from V and 2 bases from J, with 17 bases between. The CDR3 length is 16 residues. The germline gives CDR1 SGHAT, CDR2 FQNNGV. Filled out from reference TRBV11-2 and TRBJ2-3, the complete variable domain reads EAGVAQSPRYKIIEKRQSVAFWCNPISGHATLYWYQQILGQGPKLLIQFQNNGVVDDSQLPKDRFSAERLKGVDSTLKIQPAKLEDSAVYLCASSPRGGAFTDTQYFGPGTRLTVL.